Reported below is one TCR beta chain. This entry comes from a study of blood T cell repertoires in COVID-19. Across the study: Sites in the United States, Italy and Spain provided acute and convalescent COVID-19 samples.

Source study methods: The authors estimated nucleated cell counts from reference gene primer amplification. Produced via immunoSEQ multiplex PCR; TCRdb's table is partial and in-frame only. V and J calls and clone size come straight from that table; D and trimming were deduced from the DNA. Of 30,000 to 35,000 clones in the sample, about 78% were seen once. Trimming removed 4 bases at V and 5 bases at J, with 7 bases between. Germline CDR1 reads SQVTM; CDR2 reads ANQGSEA. The CDR3 totals 11 residues. V is TRBV29-1 and J is TRBJ2-3, with D unresolved. The TCR comes from a woman aged 60-70 years with acute or convalescent COVID-19. Sequences were obtained from peripheral blood. CDR3: CSVATGDTQYF. For the CDR3, the DNA is TGCAGCGTTGCGACGGGAGATACGCAGTATTTT.